The T cell receptor beta chain described here comes from a study of blood T cell repertoires in COVID-19. Study-level information: Donors in the United States, Italy and Spain gave samples during acute or convalescent COVID-19. The analysed material was cDNA or gDNA that came from T cells, B-cell-depleted T cells, or PBMCs.

From germline, CDR1 is SGHVS and CDR2 FNYEAQ. This CDR3 comprises 17 residues. With 5 bases clipped from V and 7 bases from J, the junction kept 16 bases outside the gene matches. Generated by immunoSEQ multiplex PCR, the TCRdb table keeps only in-frame clones and is missing some. This sample has a few hundred thousand clones; around 87% occur once, and the top ten carry about 3%. The sequence derives from a man in his fifties or sixties with acute or convalescent COVID-19. Specimen: peripheral blood. This chain connects TRBV7-6 to TRBJ2-2; 7 bases map to TRBD2. For the CDR3, the DNA is TGTGCCAGCAGCCCGGGAGGATATCGACAGCTAATCGGGGAGCTGTTTTTT. Its translation: CASSPGGYRQLIGELFF.